This entry is about one TCR beta chain. Its specific antigen is unknown. No much larger clonotype is one base removed from it; base qualities were not supplied. Trimmed from V: 7 bases; trimmed from J: 4 bases; junction bases lacking a gene match: 8. The CDR1 and CDR2 encoded by the germline V gene are SNHLY and FYNNEI. Measured from the cysteine to the phenylalanine, the CDR3 is 14 residues long. Of all the DNA, just the CDR3 is kept, 42 bases in frame from base 1. This record belongs to a study of cytomegalovirus exposure and HLA in healthy donors (dated by TCRdb to the late 2010s). For context, the study as a whole: In an earlier analysis of 587 of the donors, 276 Gb of sequence data and 117 million unique TCR beta sequences from 180 million or so T cells were reported. An early release that covered approximately 600 HLA-typed donors contained around 300 gigabases of sequencing data and 75 million to 100 million unique TCR sequences. Of the 398 genotyped donors, approximately 83% fell in the genetic ancestry cluster associated with self-reported Caucasian donors. The study was designed to test whether signatures of past pathogen exposure could be identified by cataloging public T cell receptors. Using immunosequencing, the study profiled T cell repertoires from about 650 subjects and related those repertoires to cytomegalovirus serostatus. A separate validation cohort of more than 100 different subjects was used in addition to the roughly 670-subject first cohort. The study combined high-throughput TCR immunosequencing, statistical association of individual TCRs with disease status, and machine learning to predict cytomegalovirus infection status. A later analysis re-examined previously published TCR beta repertoires from just over 650 donors and added high-resolution HLA genotyping to investigate patterns of TCR occurrence. Rather than drawing on any new phenotypic data, the later analysis identified candidate immune exposures from TCR beta sequences and the way those sequences occurred across donors. An earlier analysis of around 580 of the donors used high-throughput TCR beta sequencing to judge whether each TCR beta V gene segment behaved as functional or pseudogenic. Donor age, sex, ethnicity and CMV serostatus were compiled together with the repertoire data. A later genetic analysis took genome-wide SNP genotypes for about 55% of the 666 donors and used that subset as a discovery cohort. All discovery cohort repertoires had been generated using a single sequencing platform. Both class I and class II loci were covered by HLA typing, at four-digit resolution. Typing coverage varied by locus: about 629-630 donors for A, B, C, DRB1 and DQB1; around 560 for DQA1; around 610 for DPA1; more than 450 for DPB1. Because of strong linkage in the cohort, 4 to 6 DR-DQ haplotypes were treated as single units for association and clustering. On average, roughly 240,000 unique TCR beta nucleotide sequences were sequenced per donor among more than 350 genotyped donors of the cohort, with roughly a sixth of those sequences being non-productive. Findings and caveats that apply to the study as a whole: A later genetic analysis associated a missense DCLRE1C variant with V-gene and J-gene trimming of TCR beta chains, and an independent cohort replicated the association. A further reported finding was that TCR beta sequences accurately predicted the HLA-A and HLA-B alleles for most subjects in the first cohort. According to the authors, the approach could potentially be generalized to other disease states and immunological phenotypes. According to a later analysis, most CMV-associated TCR beta chains appeared to be HLA-restricted, and the HLA associations seemed to be driven largely by CMV exposure. The classifier was reported to diagnose cytomegalovirus status with high specificity and sensitivity in both the original cohort and the validation cohort. According to a later genetic analysis, donors in an Asian-associated ancestry cluster had fewer N-insertions in productive TCRs than the approximately 670-donor mean. The only immune exposure information available for the cohort was CMV serostatus. The presence/absence analyses assumed that sequencing depth was roughly uniform across donors, and that assumption may not be true. This cohort had only TCR beta chains sequenced, and the lack of alpha or paired-chain data limited which features could be detected. While some public TCRs were present in many individuals, most TCR sequences turned up only very rarely across donors. The study listed 150 to 200 TCR beta chains as associated with cytomegalovirus. An earlier analysis of around 500 of the donors showed that most TCR beta V segments appeared in productive rearrangements either about 87% or about 30% of the time, which broadly matched IMGT annotations. HLA typing was unavailable for some donors at each locus, so association tests used only the typed subset. In vitro tests confirmed that a few of the cytomegalovirus-associated TCR beta chains recognize cytomegalovirus antigens. A later analysis reported that several top co-occurrence clusters appeared linked to parvovirus B19, influenza, CMV and Epstein-Barr virus. Because counts were too low, 15 to 20 rarely observed V segments, including chromosome 9 orphons, were excluded from the earlier analysis of 587 of the donors. Assigning TCR associations to individual alleles was difficult when HLA alleles, especially DR and DQ, strongly co-occurred. A later analysis associated 16,951 TCR beta sequences with specific HLA alleles at a false discovery rate of 0.05. The sequencing pipeline was judged likely to have produced a cluster of highly shared sequence variants as a technical artifact. In a later analysis, the rate of TCR association differed among HLA loci, with DRB1 alleles having the most associated TCRs and HLA-C alleles having the fewest. A later analysis found that HLA-associated TCR beta chains were more clonally expanded and had lower generation probabilities than equally common non-associated chains. Correlated functional status among segregating V segments might be attributable to linkage disequilibrium, but an unknown experimental factor could not be ruled out. Because the 87-base-pair reads could not distinguish some IMGT-functional V segments, including TRBV6-2 and TRBV6-3, those segments were excluded.

The cohort was made up of roughly 670 healthy bone marrow donors. All cohort members were sampled while nominally healthy, although unrecorded immune exposures were likely present. The donor was CMV seronegative and was included in the group of a few hundred seronegative cohort members. Every donor gave a peripheral blood sample, and the peripheral blood mononuclear cells from that sample were used for TCR beta sequencing. The Qiagen DNeasy Blood Extraction Kit was used to extract genomic DNA from the blood cell samples. Receptor libraries were prepared by the immunoSEQ multiplex PCR assay. For the multiplex PCR, a mixture combining 60 forward primers for TCR Vbeta segments and 13 reverse primers for TCR Jbeta segments was used. Amplification of the CDR3 region of rearranged TCR beta genes was performed with a multiplex PCR assay on genomic DNA. The Illumina HiSeq System was used to sequence the amplified TCR beta libraries as 87-base-pair reads. As for the original processing: In a later analysis, tens of millions of unique TCR beta chains were counted across the roughly 610 repertoires, and roughly 11 million of these chains were shared by at least two donors. Raw reads were error-corrected and collapsed into unique sequences by a nearest-neighbor algorithm in which closely related sequences were merged to remove PCR and sequencing errors. CDR3 sequences were aligned to IMGT reference sequences to assign V, D and J gene segments. For a sequence to be retained, at least a six-nucleotide match to both a V gene segment and a J gene segment was required. A rearrangement counted as productive if the CDR3 had no stop codons and remained in frame with V and J, and every other rearrangement counted as non-productive. Following IMGT convention, CDR3 was defined as the stretch from the second conserved V-encoded cysteine to the conserved J-encoded phenylalanine. Sequences without an unambiguous match to a single V gene segment were excluded from the earlier analysis of about 630 of the donors. An earlier analysis of over 450 of the donors classified V segments as functional when productive rearrangements were above 56.7% and as segregating when the standard deviation between donors was above 5%. A statistical classification framework was built to diagnose cytomegalovirus status from the catalog of TCR beta chain sequences. In a later analysis, TCR nucleotide sequences were compared against IMGT/GENE-DB human TR gene sequences so that V and J genes could be assigned. The TCRdist pipeline was used in a later analysis to assign CDR3 sequences and most-parsimonious VDJ recombination scenarios. A later analysis defined each TCR beta chain by its CDR3 amino acid sequence plus V-gene family, and excluded reads lacking a unique V-gene family. As a way to deal with suspected cross-contamination and a sequencing artifact, a later analysis dropped 450 to 600 nucleotide sequences that were highly shared and had low generation probability. In a later analysis, a clonal expansion index was calculated for each public chain from normalized within-repertoire ranks of inferred template counts. Generation probabilities in a later analysis came from a VDJ recombination model fitted to out-of-frame rearrangements, and those results were checked against IGoR. In a later analysis, TCR-TCR, TCR-HLA and TCR-CMV co-occurrence was scored with hypergeometric tests, and a repertoire-size bias correction was applied to TCR pairs. In a later analysis, false discovery rates were estimated by permuting HLA or CMV assignments 20 times. A later analysis grouped co-occurring TCRs with DBSCAN, adding TCRdist sequence similarity when clustering within HLA-allele-positive subsets. For co-occurrence clustering, repertoires with fewer than 30,000 or more than 120,000 public chains were excluded, along with a handful of repertoires with anomalous nucleotide sharing. The table comes from immuneACCESS by way of TCRdb, which keeps in-frame sequences with V and J called. Part of the clones is missing from these tables; in studies checked, under half for an unresolved V gene and the rest for unknown reasons. Clone size and the V and J calls come from that table; the DNA yielded D and trimming. The sample table holds about 180,000 clones, of which about four fifths were seen once. Roughly 2% of the sample lies in the top ten.

The receptor chain draws on TRBV2 and TRBJ1-2; TRBD1 fits 8 bases in the junction. This TCR came from a young woman in good health and CMV-seronegative. Sequencing used PBMCs. The CDR3 loop reads CASTDRGSSYGYTF. In nucleotides, the sequence is TGTGCCAGCACTGACAGGGGCTCCAGCTATGGCTACACCTTC.